This T cell receptor beta chain was sequenced in a study of regulatory T cells in long-lasting Graves disease (TCRdb year 2021). For the study in its entirety: Patients with newly diagnosed Graves' disease had been on antithyroid drugs for under 3 months. Patients with persistent Graves' disease were compared with patients with newly diagnosed Graves' disease using TCR sequencing and RNA sequencing of peripheral blood. The study was conducted in China and was registered as a clinical trial. A total of roughly 35 samples underwent TCR sequencing: some 13 from persistent and some 20 from newly diagnosed Graves' disease patients. Results and caveats for the whole study, not just this receptor: Because the primary lesion, thyroid tissue, could not be accessed, the study looked at peripheral blood alone. Compared with newly diagnosed patients, persistent Graves' disease patients had lower TCR Shannon entropy and fewer highly expanded clones, which suggests clonal expansion. Sequencing and analysis were restricted to the TCR beta chain. As a limitation, the authors acknowledged that the small sample size may reduce accuracy. Persistent patients shared more public clonotypes among themselves (roughly 2,700) than newly diagnosed patients did (over 900). Preferential use of TRBV28, TRBJ1-2 and TRBJ2-5 was observed in persistent disease, whereas TRBV20-1 and TRBJ2-1 were favored in newly diagnosed disease.

This clonotype has only a few counts. This receptor's antigen is unknown. Per-base qualities were not stored, and no clone one base away is much larger. Libraries came from multiplex PCR. TCRdb names Illumina HiSeq 4000 as the instrument used. TCR beta libraries were built with iRepertoire HTBI primers and Arm-PCR amplification of CDR3 regions. Gel purification was performed on PCR products prior to sequencing. Regarding the original processing steps: Gene usage analysis of CDR3 amino acid clonotypes used the approximately 62 TRBV and 14 to 15 TRBJ segments found across samples. Filtered high-quality paired reads were merged into contigs using COPE and FqMerger. BLAST was used to align contigs to the IMGT TRBV, TRBD and TRBJ reference genes, and CDR3 was defined following IMGT. Any clonotype with a frequency above 0.1% was counted as a highly expanded clone. Shannon entropy was used to measure repertoire diversity, and the Gini coefficient was used to measure V-J evenness. A clonotype was considered public if more than one individual shared it. TCRdb ran its own pipeline on the public reads, namely fastp trimming at Q25 and MiXCR clone calling, and kept in-frame beta chains. Each CDR3 protein gets just one entry, which takes the most common genes and DNA from the rows behind it. What appears here as the V and J calls and clone size reflects TCRdb's work, not the paper's. For this sample the table gives 350,000 to 450,000 distinct CDR3 sequences, of which over 12% were detected only once. About 8.2% of the sample is held by the ten biggest clonotypes.

The sample's time point label, decoded: newly diagnosed GD, antithyroid drugs for less than 3 months. RNA was extracted from PBMCs in TRIzol for both TCR sequencing and RNA sequencing. The diagnosis of Graves' disease followed American Thyroid Association guidelines. Recruitment of patients was carried out at an endocrinology department in Xi'an, China. Each patient gave around 9.2 milliliters of peripheral blood, collected in an EDTA anticoagulant tube. PBMCs were isolated by Ficoll Paque Plus density gradient separation without further T cell sorting. RNA quality was checked with an Agilent 2100 Bioanalyzer and agarose gel, and concentration with a NanoDrop 2000. From the cysteine up to the phenylalanine, the CDR3 has a length of 13 residues. CDR3 DNA is the only sequence kept; it has 39 bases, read in frame from the first base. For CDR1 and CDR2, the germline V gene (reference sequence) lists DFQATT and SNEGSKA.

The data were also submitted as part of a second study, on T cells in Graves' hyperthyroidism and ophthalmopathy. That second report states: Stable Graves' hyperthyroidism was defined as the absence of progression to ophthalmopathy over 18 months of follow-up. The hyperthyroidism patients were between 18 and 65 years old and newly diagnosed, with a disease duration of less than 2 months. Exclusion was applied to patients with uncontrolled infections, other autoimmune diseases, pregnancy or lactation. Diagnoses were based on clinical symptoms, serum thyroxine and TRAb, thyroid ultrasound and orbital computed tomography. For the first round of RT-PCR on the TCR CDR3, the HTBI primer set was used together with the Qiagen OneStep RT-PCR kit. Most expanded thyroid clonotypes (frequency above 0.001) were also found in blood, which suggests that blood repertoires may mirror thyroid immune responses. In cross-validation, a model built on a 13 V-J signature told ophthalmopathy apart from stable hyperthyroidism with under 90% sensitivity and roughly 82% specificity, and in testing the same model reached 80%/75%. In validation, progression to ophthalmopathy was predicted by the model with 70.59% sensitivity and 72.22% specificity, a median of 6.5 months before onset. To identify distinguishing TCR V-J signatures, a discovery cohort of around 100 patients was used, comprising 40 to 45 with Graves' ophthalmopathy and some 57 with stable Graves' hyperthyroidism. Prospective prediction of ophthalmopathy was tested in an independent validation cohort consisting of under 20 hyperthyroidism patients and 15 or so patients who later progressed to ophthalmopathy. The 95 to 100 discovery patients were divided at random into training and test sets in a 7:3 ratio. In several Graves' hyperthyroidism patients, the study also compared T-cell repertoires from thyroid tissue with T-cell repertoires from blood. After blood sampling, hyperthyroidism patients were treated with methimazole at a starting dose of 30 mg daily, and ophthalmopathy patients were treated with high-dose intravenous methylprednisolone. A second multiplex PCR round built the libraries, followed by size selection and purification. Sequencing of the libraries was done on an Illumina HiSeq2000 using paired-end 100 bp reads. SOAPnuke was used to process the raw data, with reads discarded if the reads contained adapters or uncalled bases, had a mean Phred below 15, or lacked an exact constant-primer or identifier match. High-quality paired reads were merged using COPE v1.2.5, and each unique nucleotide sequence was defined as a clonotype. MiTCR v1.1 was used to align the clonotypes against IMGT TRBV, TRBD and TRBJ reference segments. Analysis was restricted to V-J combinations with a frequency above 0.0001, which covered roughly 99% of repertoires. The TCS score was defined as F50 (clonal expansion) divided by E x V (chaos), with BLOSUM62-based TCRdist calculated between CDR3 peptides within each V-J. Welch's t-statistics and random forest reduced around 520 V-J features to 13, which were used in a naive Bayes classifier (R e1071). No statistical method was used to set the sample size in advance, and investigators knew the group allocation. The paper reports TCR Vbeta CDR3 sequencing of approximately 140 peripheral blood samples: 40 or so ophthalmopathy, 70 to 85 hyperthyroidism and around 17 progressor patients.

The receptor comes from a woman aged 40 to 55 with Graves disease. Donor details come from another sample of the same person, matched by shared clones. Here the sequenced sample was peripheral blood mononuclear cells (PBMCs), taken at new diagnosis, from a patient treated with antithyroid drugs. The V and J genes are TRBV20-1 and TRBJ2-5, with the D gene not confidently named. Judging by the DNA end, TRBJ2-1 fits better; the J call may be wrong. The CDR3 here reads CSAQPPLNNEQFF. The nucleotides are TGCAGTGCTCAACCTCCACTAAACAATGAGCAGTTCTTC.